This is a list of T cell receptor beta chains from one sample in a study of shared clonotypes between healthy human individuals. Here immunoSEQ multiplex PCR was the method, and the copy in TCRdb shows in-frame clones only, minus some. The sample consists of some 2,400,000 clones, approximately 94% of them appearing once. Sequencing input: naive CD4+ T cells sorted from blood. The receptors come from a man in his late teens or twenties in good health. The CDR3 runs from the conserved cysteine through the conserved F or W. D genes are given only for firm matches. The size field is filled for only some rows; it gives once, few, many or a size class.

clone size	D gene	V gene	J gene	CDR3 DNA	CDR3 protein
-	-	TRBV5-1	TRBJ1-1	TGCGCCAGCAGCTTGGAACAGCTTCCGAACACTGAAGCTTTCTTT	CASSLEQLPNTEAFF
-	TRBD1	TRBV6-1	TRBJ1-3	TGTGCCAGCAGTCCCAGGACAGGGAGCGGAAACACCATATATTTT	CASSPRTGSGNTIYF
once	-	TRBV6-5	TRBJ1-2	TGTGCCACACACACGGCAGGCGGTGGCTACACCTTC	CATHTAGGGYTF
-	-	TRBV7-9	TRBJ2-5	TGTGCCAGCAGCTTAGCGTCGGGACTCCGGATGAGGACCCAGTACTTC	CASSLASGLRMRTQYF
few	-	TRBV19	TRBJ1-1	TGTGCCAGTAGTATTGGGCAGTCGAACACTGAAGCTTTCTTT	CASSIGQSNTEAFF
-	-	TRBV6-5	TRBJ1-4	TGTGCCAGCACCAGCTGGCAGGGAAACGAAAAACTGTTTTTT	CASTSWQGNEKLFF
-	-	TRBV5-4	TRBJ1-2	TGTGCCAGCAGCTTGGTAGGGGACTATGGCTACACCTTC	CASSLVGDYGYTF
-	-	TRBV6-5	TRBJ2-3	TGTGCCAGCAGTCTAAAAGACGGCACAGATACGCAGTATTTT	CASSLKDGTDTQYF
-	TRBD2	TRBV28	TRBJ2-2	TGTGCCAGCACCTACACCGGGACTAGCGTCATCGGGGAGCTGTTTTTT	CASTYTGTSVIGELFF
-	-	TRBV10-3	TRBJ1-1	TGTGCCATCAGAGGGGACACGAAGACTGAAGCTTTCTTT	CAIRGDTKTEAFF
-	-	TRBV5-1	TRBJ2-5	TGCGCCAGCAGCTTTGGGGAGCTAGGGGAGACCCAGTACTTC	CASSFGELGETQYF
-	-	TRBV20-1	TRBJ2-7	TGCAGTGCTAGCATATCCTACGAGCAGTACTTC	CSASISYEQYF
once	-	TRBV5-1	TRBJ2-5	TGCGCCAGCAGACCCTCCCCGGGGGAAGAGACCCAGTACTTC	CASRPSPGEETQYF
-	-	TRBV6-6	TRBJ1-1	TGTGCCAGCAGCCCTGCAGGGGAAAAATTGGACACTGAAGCTTTCTTT	CASSPAGEKLDTEAFF
few	-	TRBV7-9	TRBJ1-5	TGTGCCAGCAGCTTAGGGGCAGCGCTGACTTATAGCAATCAGCCCCAGCATTTT	CASSLGAALTYSNQPQHF
once	-	TRBV7-2	TRBJ2-7	TGTGCCAGCAGCTCTCGCAGTACAGGGTCGAACGAGCAGTACTTC	CASSSRSTGSNEQYF
-	-	TRBV5-1	TRBJ1-2	TGCGCCAGCAGCTTGGGAGGTGGGGGCGAATACTATGGCTACACCTTC	CASSLGGGGEYYGYTF
-	-	TRBV19	TRBJ1-5	TGTGCCAGTAAGGAACAGGGTATTAATCAGCCCCAGCATTTT	CASKEQGINQPQHF
once	TRBD2	TRBV6-5	TRBJ2-7	TGTGCCAGCAGTTACTCGACTAGCGACTACGAGCAGTACTTC	CASSYSTSDYEQYF
-	TRBD2	TRBV28	TRBJ2-3	TGTGCCAGCAGTCTACCCGGGGGGGCTGGCACAGATACGCAGTATTTT	CASSLPGGAGTDTQYF
-	-	TRBV4-1	TRBJ1-2	TGCGCCAGCAGCCAACGCAACGGAGCCTATGGCTACACCTTC	CASSQRNGAYGYTF
-	-	TRBV15	TRBJ1-2	TGTGCCACCAGCAGAGATAGGCTAGATGGCTACACCTTC	CATSRDRLDGYTF
-	-	TRBV7-9	TRBJ1-2	TGTGCCAGCAGCTTGCAGGGCGTTTTCGGGGAGAGCTACACCTTC	CASSLQGVFGESYTF
-	-	TRBV6-6	TRBJ2-2	TGTGCCAGCACCGTACCGAGCACCGGGGAGCTGTTTTTT	CASTVPSTGELFF
-	-	TRBV7-2	TRBJ2-6	TGTGCCAGCAGCTTAGGCCTAGTCTCTGGGGCCAACGTCCTGACTTTC	CASSLGLVSGANVLTF
-	-	TRBV6-6	TRBJ2-7	TGTGCCAGCAGTTACGGGCTAGCTAGCTCCTACGAGCAGTACTTC	CASSYGLASSYEQYF
-	TRBD1	TRBV7-8	TRBJ2-4	TGTGCCAGCAGCCGGGACAGCAAAAACATTCAGTACTTC	CASSRDSKNIQYF
-	-	TRBV7-2	TRBJ2-3	TGTGCCAGCAGCCCCCAAGCACATGGGGGTACGCAGTATTTT	CASSPQAHGGTQYF
-	-	TRBV7-3	TRBJ2-3	TGTGCCAGCAGCTTCGGACACCCAGATACGCAGTATTTT	CASSFGHPDTQYF
-	-	TRBV2	TRBJ1-5	TGTGCCAGCAGTGCCGGGGAGGGTAATCAGCCCCAGCATTTT	CASSAGEGNQPQHF
-	TRBD1	TRBV2	TRBJ2-7	TGTGCCAGCAGTTACAGGGGTGTCATCTACGAGCAGTACTTC	CASSYRGVIYEQYF
-	-	TRBV28	TRBJ2-2	TGTGCCAGCAGTCCGGACCAGCGCACCGGGGAGCTGTTTTTT	CASSPDQRTGELFF
-	-	TRBV29-1	TRBJ1-1	TGCAGCGTTGAATGGGCACAGGGTGAAGCTTTCTTT	CSVEWAQGEAFF
-	-	TRBV6-5	TRBJ2-4	TGTGCCAGCAGTGAACTAGCCAAAAACATTCAGTACTTC	CASSELAKNIQYF
-	TRBD2	TRBV5-1	TRBJ2-5	TGCGCCAGCAGCTTGACTAGCGGGAGTTATAGGGAGACCCAGTACTTC	CASSLTSGSYRETQYF
-	TRBD1	TRBV5-3	TRBJ2-1	TGTGCCAGAAGCTGTCCGGGACAGGGTTTGCCACGTCCTAAAAACCCCTCCTACAATGAGCAGTTCTTC	CARSCPGQGLPRPKNPSYNEQFF
-	TRBD2	TRBV5-4	TRBJ2-5	TGTGCCAGCAGCCCGGCGGGGGGGTACCAAGAGACCCAGTACTTC	CASSPAGGYQETQYF
-	TRBD1	TRBV19	TRBJ1-1	TGTGCCAGTAGTCCAGGGACAGTGAACACTGAAGCTTTCTTT	CASSPGTVNTEAFF
-	TRBD2	TRBV7-2	TRBJ2-3	TGTGCCAGCAGCTCGGGGACTAGCGGATACTCAGATACGCAGTATTTT	CASSSGTSGYSDTQYF
-	-	TRBV2	TRBJ1-6	TGTGCCAGCAGTGAACAGGGTGACTCACCCCTCCACTTT	CASSEQGDSPLHF
-	TRBD1	TRBV5-6	TRBJ1-2	TGTGCCAGCAGCCCACGGGACAGGGGGAATAGCTATGGCTACACCTTC	CASSPRDRGNSYGYTF
-	TRBD1	TRBV6-5	TRBJ2-7	TGTGCCAGCAGCCCGCAGGACAGGTTTGCCGAGCAGTACTTC	CASSPQDRFAEQYF
-	-	TRBV28	TRBJ1-5	TGTGCCAGCAGTTTCCTCCGGGACCACGTCCGTAATAGCAATCAGCCCCAGCATTTT	CASSFLRDHVRNSNQPQHF
-	TRBD1	TRBV6-5	TRBJ2-7	TGTGCCAGCAGTAGACAGGGGATGTCATACGAGCAGTACTTC	CASSRQGMSYEQYF
-	-	TRBV18	TRBJ2-7	TGTGCCAGCTCATCCGGGATTGCCTACGAGCAGTACTTC	CASSSGIAYEQYF
-	TRBD1	TRBV27	TRBJ1-2	TGTGCCAGCAGTTTATCGAGGGCAGGGGGCGCGATGGGCTACACCTTC	CASSLSRAGGAMGYTF
-	-	TRBV4-1	TRBJ2-1	TGCGCCAGCAGCCGGTTCCCGTGGGGGTCTAGCTACAATGAGCAGTTCTTC	CASSRFPWGSSYNEQFF
-	-	TRBV7-9	TRBJ1-6	TGTGCCAGCAGGCAGGACGGGGACGGGGCACCCCTCCACTTT	CASRQDGDGAPLHF
-	-	TRBV4-3	TRBJ2-7	TGCGCCAGCAGCCAAGATCTGGGGGGAAGCCCCTACGAGCAGTACTTC	CASSQDLGGSPYEQYF
-	-	TRBV5-4	TRBJ1-1	TGTGCCAGCAGCCCGAGCGCTGGGGCGGGCAGTGCTGAAGCTTTCTTT	CASSPSAGAGSAEAFF
-	-	TRBV4-1	TRBJ1-5	TGCGCCAGCAGGGAGAATCCGGGGATTAATCAGCCCCAGCATTTT	CASRENPGINQPQHF
-	-	TRBV18	TRBJ2-7	TGTGCCAGCTCACCATCCCGGGCCCCCCCCGAGCAGTACTTC	CASSPSRAPPEQYF
-	TRBD1	TRBV10-2	TRBJ2-5	TGCGCCAGCAGCCCAACAGAAGTCCTGAGACAGGGAGTAGAGACCCAGTACTTC	CASSPTEVLRQGVETQYF